A selection of T cell receptor beta chains follows, all from one sample in a study of shared clonotypes between healthy human individuals. Using immunoSEQ multiplex PCR, the repertoire was profiled, and TCRdb retains in-frame clones only, with some absent. The sample includes some 2,000,000 clones, roughly 94% of them seen just once. The sample comprised naive CD4+ T cells sorted from blood. The receptors derive from a man between 18 and 35 years old in good health. The CDR3 runs from the conserved cysteine through the conserved F or W. A D gene is named only where the DNA matches it firmly. A clone size is listed for some rows: how often the clone was seen (once, few, many), or a class if it is expanded.

j_call clone_size v_call d_call cdr3_nt cdr3_aa
TRBJ2-7 once TRBV6-6 TRBD1 TGTGCCAGCAGTACCCAAGGACAGGGCAGGTCCGAGCAGTACTTC CASSTQGQGRSEQYF
TRBJ2-7 once TRBV27 NA TGTGCCAGTGGACTACAGGGCCTATGGGGCGAGCAGTACTTC CASGLQGLWGEQYF
TRBJ2-3 NA TRBV28 NA TGTGCCAGCAGTTTTCGTGGGTTTGCCACAGATACGCAGTATTTT CASSFRGFATDTQYF
TRBJ1-1 NA TRBV7-9 NA TGTGCCAGCAGCTTAGCGCCCGGTTTCCAAGAAGCTTTCTTT CASSLAPGFQEAFF
TRBJ2-1 NA TRBV2 TRBD1 TGTGCCAGCAGTAGAAGAGGGACAGTGGGAGATGAGCAGTTCTTC CASSRRGTVGDEQFF
TRBJ2-7 NA TRBV5-6 NA TGTGCCAGCAGCTTGGTGGGAGGGGGAACTTACGAGCAGTACTTC CASSLVGGGTYEQYF
TRBJ2-3 NA TRBV11-2 NA TGTGCCAGCAGCTTAGAACGCGGTTCCGCTAGCACAGATACGCAGTATTTT CASSLERGSASTDTQYF
TRBJ2-3 NA TRBV4-1 TRBD2 TGCGCCAGCAGCCAAGAAAAACTAGCGGTTAGCACAGATACGCAGTATTTT CASSQEKLAVSTDTQYF
TRBJ1-3 NA TRBV10-3 NA TGTGCCATCAGTGAGGGGGTCCCCTCTGGAAACACCATATATTTT CAISEGVPSGNTIYF
TRBJ2-1 NA TRBV4-3 NA TGCGCCAGCAGCCAAGACGCAGGGGTAGGGGCGGGAAACTACAATGAGCAGTTCTTC CASSQDAGVGAGNYNEQFF
TRBJ1-2 NA TRBV7-2 NA TGTGCCAGCAGCTTAACAGGCGCACGTTCTAACTATGGCTACACCTTC CASSLTGARSNYGYTF
TRBJ1-5 once TRBV28 NA TGTGCCAGCAGGCCGACGGGAGAGGGAATACGACAGCCCCAGCATTTT CASRPTGEGIRQPQHF
TRBJ1-1 NA TRBV25-1 NA TGTGCCAGCAGTGAATCCATCACAGCCTCGGAAGCTTTCTTT CASSESITASEAFF
TRBJ2-7 NA TRBV28 TRBD2 TGTGCCCCGGGGGGGTGCGAGCAGTACTTC CAPGGCEQYF
TRBJ2-7 NA TRBV30 NA TGTGCCTGGAGTGTTTCCCTCAGGGCAACCCCCTACGAGCAGTACTTC CAWSVSLRATPYEQYF
TRBJ2-2 NA TRBV27 NA TGTGCCAGCAGTTTCTCCTTCACTGAGTCCGGGGAGCTGTTTTTT CASSFSFTESGELFF
TRBJ2-3 NA TRBV9 NA TGTGCCAGCAGCGTAGAGAGAGGGGGGGCAGATACGCAGTATTTT CASSVERGGADTQYF